This T cell receptor beta chain was retrieved from a study of Tregs in tolerant kidney transplant recipients. Of note for this clone: The read ends 3 residues early relative to the CDR3; the germline J gene fills the gap.

Germline V gene lookup returns CDR1 SNHLY and CDR2 FYNNEI. The CDR3 is 17 residues long. The junction had 9 bases not matched to a gene; V was cut back by 6 bases and J by 0 bases. This table comes from immunoSEQ multiplex PCR, and its TCRdb copy is limited to in-frame clones, with some not included. This repertoire includes about 48,000 clones. The clonotype was recovered from a human donor who received a combined kidney and bone marrow transplant. This rearrangement joins TRBV2 to TRBJ2-1; 9 bases map to TRBD2. Material: CD4+ T cells from blood, obtained before the transplant. The part of the CDR3 DNA that was read is TGTGCCAGCAGGCGATCTAGCGGGACTAGCTCCTACAATGAG. Amino acid sequence: CASRRSSGTSSYNE. The full CDR3 sequence reads CASRRSSGTSSYNEQFF. The variable domain in full, with the rest retrieved from reference TRBV2 and TRBJ2-1, is EPEVTQTPSHQVTQMGQEVILRCVPISNHLYFYWYRQILGQKVEFLVSFYNNEISEKSEIFDDQFSVERPDGSNFTLKIRSTKLEDSAMYFCASRRSSGTSSYNEQFFGPGTRLTVL.